This is a list of T cell receptor beta chains from one sample in a study of blood T cell repertoires in COVID-19. Repertoires were generated with immunoSEQ multiplex PCR, while TCRdb's copy carries only in-frame clones and drops some. The sample yields about 290,000 clones, nearly 90% seen once. The material sequenced was peripheral blood. The receptors were gathered from a woman in her 30s with COVID-19, enrolled during active disease. Both conserved end residues are part of each CDR3. Each record gives: CDR3 DNA, CDR3 protein, clone size, D gene, V gene, J gene. A D gene is named only where the DNA matches it firmly. Size is stated for part of the rows, as once, few or many counts, or as a class when the clone is expanded.

CDR3 DNA: TGTGCCAGTATGGGCAGGGCGGAAAAACTGTTTTTT
CDR3 protein: CASMGRAEKLFF
clone size: -
D gene: -
V gene: TRBV19
J gene: TRBJ1-4

CDR3 DNA: TGTGCCAGTAGTACCGGGGGGGTGGCCGGGGAGCTGTTTTTT
CDR3 protein: CASSTGGVAGELFF
clone size: -
D gene: TRBD2
V gene: TRBV19
J gene: TRBJ2-2

CDR3 DNA: TGTGCCAGCAGATCTCAACATCCGGGAAACTACGAGCAGTACTTC
CDR3 protein: CASRSQHPGNYEQYF
clone size: -
D gene: -
V gene: TRBV6-5
J gene: TRBJ2-7

CDR3 DNA: TGTGCCAGCTCACCAACTAGGACAGGGGAGGGCTACACCTTC
CDR3 protein: CASSPTRTGEGYTF
clone size: -
D gene: TRBD1
V gene: TRBV18
J gene: TRBJ1-2

CDR3 DNA: TGTGCCACGGGGCTAGCGGCCACGGATACGCAGTATTTT
CDR3 protein: CATGLAATDTQYF
clone size: -
D gene: TRBD2
V gene: TRBV6-5
J gene: TRBJ2-3

CDR3 DNA: TGTGCCAGCAGCTATTCGAGCACCGGGGAGCTGTTTTTT
CDR3 protein: CASSYSSTGELFF
clone size: -
D gene: -
V gene: TRBV7-6
J gene: TRBJ2-2

CDR3 DNA: TGTGCCAGCTCACCACGTCACAGGGCGGACACCATATATTTT
CDR3 protein: CASSPRHRADTIYF
clone size: -
D gene: -
V gene: TRBV18
J gene: TRBJ1-3

CDR3 DNA: TGTGCCAGCAGTTTATCGGTCGACAGCCAAGAGACCCAGTACTTC
CDR3 protein: CASSLSVDSQETQYF
clone size: -
D gene: -
V gene: TRBV27
J gene: TRBJ2-5

CDR3 DNA: TGTGCCAGCAGCTTCGGGGGGTCCGGAGGGTACGAGCAGTACTTC
CDR3 protein: CASSFGGSGGYEQYF
clone size: -
D gene: TRBD2
V gene: TRBV5-5
J gene: TRBJ2-7

CDR3 DNA: TGTGCCAGTATACCCGGGACAGGGTCGCCATACTCTGGAAACACCATATATTTT
CDR3 protein: CASIPGTGSPYSGNTIYF
clone size: -
D gene: TRBD1
V gene: TRBV19
J gene: TRBJ1-3

CDR3 DNA: TGTGCCAGCAGCCAATTCGGGGGGGACACTGAAGCTTTCTTT
CDR3 protein: CASSQFGGDTEAFF
clone size: once
D gene: -
V gene: TRBV3-1/TRBV3-2
J gene: TRBJ1-1

CDR3 DNA: TGTGCCAGCTCACCTCAGGGGAATAAGGATTCACCCCTCCACTTT
CDR3 protein: CASSPQGNKDSPLHF
clone size: -
D gene: -
V gene: TRBV18
J gene: TRBJ1-6

CDR3 DNA: TGTGCCAGCAGTGACCTCGGGACTTCCTATGAAAAACTGTTTTTT
CDR3 protein: CASSDLGTSYEKLFF
clone size: -
D gene: -
V gene: TRBV6-1
J gene: TRBJ1-4

CDR3 DNA: TGTGCCAGCAGGGAAGACAGGGCGGATAATTCACCCCTCCACTTT
CDR3 protein: CASREDRADNSPLHF
clone size: -
D gene: TRBD1
V gene: TRBV2
J gene: TRBJ1-6

CDR3 DNA: TGTGCCAGCAGCGGTGGACAGACGTGGCACACCTTC
CDR3 protein: CASSGGQTWHTF
clone size: -
D gene: -
V gene: TRBV9
J gene: TRBJ1-2

CDR3 DNA: TGTGCCAGCAGCTTCGGGGGATCCTACGAGCAGTACTTC
CDR3 protein: CASSFGGSYEQYF
clone size: -
D gene: -
V gene: TRBV7-2
J gene: TRBJ2-7

CDR3 DNA: TGTGCCAGCAGCCAAAGTCGCAGGGGAACTGAAGCTTTCTTT
CDR3 protein: CASSQSRRGTEAFF
clone size: -
D gene: -
V gene: TRBV3-1/TRBV3-2
J gene: TRBJ1-1

CDR3 DNA: TGTGCCAGCAGCCTGGGACTAGCGGGGGGGCTCCCCGGGGAGCTGTTTTTT
CDR3 protein: CASSLGLAGGLPGELFF
clone size: -
D gene: TRBD2
V gene: TRBV11-3
J gene: TRBJ2-2

CDR3 DNA: TGTGCCAGCAGCCAAGAGGAGACCAGCAATCAGCCCCAGCATTTT
CDR3 protein: CASSQEETSNQPQHF
clone size: -
D gene: -
V gene: TRBV4-2
J gene: TRBJ1-5

CDR3 DNA: TGCAGCGTTTGGACAGGGGGGGCAGATACGCAGTATTTT
CDR3 protein: CSVWTGGADTQYF
clone size: once
D gene: TRBD1
V gene: TRBV29-1
J gene: TRBJ2-3

CDR3 DNA: TGTGCCAGCAGTTTAAGGGGAGGAAAGACCCAGTACTTC
CDR3 protein: CASSLRGGKTQYF
clone size: -
D gene: -
V gene: TRBV12-3/TRBV12-4
J gene: TRBJ2-5

CDR3 DNA: TGTGCCAGCAGCTTTGGACAGGGCGGCTACGAGCAGTACTTC
CDR3 protein: CASSFGQGGYEQYF
clone size: -
D gene: TRBD1
V gene: TRBV2
J gene: TRBJ2-7

CDR3 DNA: TGTGCCAGCAGCGCCAGACCGGGGGGGGACGAGCAGTACTTC
CDR3 protein: CASSARPGGDEQYF
clone size: -
D gene: TRBD2
V gene: TRBV13
J gene: TRBJ2-7

CDR3 DNA: TGCGCCAGCAGCCCAACGACAGGGAACTATGGCTACACCTTC
CDR3 protein: CASSPTTGNYGYTF
clone size: -
D gene: TRBD1
V gene: TRBV4-1
J gene: TRBJ1-2

CDR3 DNA: TGTGCCAGCAGTGACTCGGGGGGGACTAGCGTCTACAATGAGCAGTTCTTC
CDR3 protein: CASSDSGGTSVYNEQFF
clone size: -
D gene: TRBD2
V gene: TRBV6-4
J gene: TRBJ2-1

CDR3 DNA: TGTGCCAGTAGTATGGGGACAGGGGTAGGATATGGCTACACCTTC
CDR3 protein: CASSMGTGVGYGYTF
clone size: -
D gene: TRBD1
V gene: TRBV19
J gene: TRBJ1-2

CDR3 DNA: TGTGCCTGGAGTGAACAGGGCTACAATTCACCCCTCCACTTT
CDR3 protein: CAWSEQGYNSPLHF
clone size: -
D gene: -
V gene: TRBV30
J gene: TRBJ1-6

CDR3 DNA: TGTGCCACCGGGAAATGGAACACCATATATTTT
CDR3 protein: CATGKWNTIYF
clone size: -
D gene: -
V gene: TRBV25-1
J gene: TRBJ1-3

CDR3 DNA: TGTGCCAGCAGCGTGGACAGGGGGAATGAAAAACTGTTTTTT
CDR3 protein: CASSVDRGNEKLFF
clone size: -
D gene: TRBD1
V gene: TRBV7-9
J gene: TRBJ1-4

CDR3 DNA: TGTGCCAGCAGTAAAGGGAGAGAAGCTTTCTTT
CDR3 protein: CASSKGREAFF
clone size: once
D gene: -
V gene: TRBV6-2/TRBV6-3
J gene: TRBJ1-1

CDR3 DNA: TGTGCCAGCAGTTATGCCCCGGGACAGGGAAAGTTCTTC
CDR3 protein: CASSYAPGQGKFF
clone size: -
D gene: TRBD1
V gene: TRBV27
J gene: TRBJ2-1

CDR3 DNA: TGTGCCAGCAGTAAGACAGGCTCCTACGAGCAGTACTTC
CDR3 protein: CASSKTGSYEQYF
clone size: -
D gene: -
V gene: TRBV6-5
J gene: TRBJ2-7

CDR3 DNA: TGTGCCAGCAGCGCAGGGGGCAATCAGCCCCAGCATTTT
CDR3 protein: CASSAGGNQPQHF
clone size: -
D gene: -
V gene: TRBV9
J gene: TRBJ1-5

CDR3 DNA: TGCAGCGTTCAACAACCCCTGAGGACTGAAGCTTTCTTT
CDR3 protein: CSVQQPLRTEAFF
clone size: -
D gene: -
V gene: TRBV29-1
J gene: TRBJ1-1

CDR3 DNA: TGCGCCAGCAGTCAACCGAAGCGGGGGCTGGGTAATTCACCCCTCCACTTT
CDR3 protein: CASSQPKRGLGNSPLHF
clone size: -
D gene: -
V gene: TRBV23-1
J gene: TRBJ1-6

CDR3 DNA: TGTGCCAGCAGCCAAGTGGCAGGGGCCTCCCTAGGCTACACCTTC
CDR3 protein: CASSQVAGASLGYTF
clone size: -
D gene: -
V gene: TRBV14
J gene: TRBJ1-2

CDR3 DNA: TGTGCCAGCAGTTACTCATCGGGACAGGGGAGAGGCGAGCAGTACTTC
CDR3 protein: CASSYSSGQGRGEQYF
clone size: -
D gene: TRBD1
V gene: TRBV6-6
J gene: TRBJ2-7

CDR3 DNA: TGTGCCAGCAGCACGGGACAGCGTCAGCCCCAGCATTTT
CDR3 protein: CASSTGQRQPQHF
clone size: -
D gene: TRBD1
V gene: TRBV28
J gene: TRBJ1-5

CDR3 DNA: TGTGCCAGCAGCCAAACAAGAACATGGCCCGAGCAGTTCTTC
CDR3 protein: CASSQTRTWPEQFF
clone size: -
D gene: -
V gene: TRBV3-1/TRBV3-2
J gene: TRBJ2-1

CDR3 DNA: TGTGCCAGCAGGACAGTATCCTACGAGCAGTACTTC
CDR3 protein: CASRTVSYEQYF
clone size: -
D gene: -
V gene: TRBV2
J gene: TRBJ2-7

CDR3 DNA: TGTGCCAGTAGTAAGGGGGACACCCCCTATGGCTACACCTTC
CDR3 protein: CASSKGDTPYGYTF
clone size: once
D gene: -
V gene: TRBV19
J gene: TRBJ1-2

CDR3 DNA: TGTGCCAGCAGTTTAGGCGGGTCTTTAGGGACCCAGTACTTC
CDR3 protein: CASSLGGSLGTQYF
clone size: -
D gene: -
V gene: TRBV28
J gene: TRBJ2-5

CDR3 DNA: TGTGCCAGCAGTGCCCGGCCAGGTCCCAATGAGCAGTTCTTC
CDR3 protein: CASSARPGPNEQFF
clone size: -
D gene: -
V gene: TRBV6-4
J gene: TRBJ2-1

CDR3 DNA: TGCAGCGCTATACAGGGGGTAGGAGAAAAACTGTTTTTT
CDR3 protein: CSAIQGVGEKLFF
clone size: -
D gene: TRBD1
V gene: TRBV29-1
J gene: TRBJ1-4

CDR3 DNA: TGTGCCAGCAGCTTGCGGGGGGCCTACGAGCAGTACTTC
CDR3 protein: CASSLRGAYEQYF
clone size: -
D gene: TRBD2
V gene: TRBV5-4
J gene: TRBJ2-7

CDR3 DNA: TGCGCCAGCAGCTTTGGGGGAGGACCAGGAGACTTAGAGACCCAGTACTTC
CDR3 protein: CASSFGGGPGDLETQYF
clone size: once
D gene: -
V gene: TRBV5-1
J gene: TRBJ2-5

CDR3 DNA: TGTGCCAGCTCACCACTGGAGGTCCGAGGCTACACCTTC
CDR3 protein: CASSPLEVRGYTF
clone size: -
D gene: -
V gene: TRBV18
J gene: TRBJ1-2

CDR3 DNA: TGTGCCAGCAGCACCCTAGCGGGGAAGGATGATACGCAGTATTTT
CDR3 protein: CASSTLAGKDDTQYF
clone size: -
D gene: TRBD2
V gene: TRBV3-1/TRBV3-2
J gene: TRBJ2-3

CDR3 DNA: TGTGCCAGCAGCTTTGACAGGGGCGGGGATAATTCACCCCTCCACTTT
CDR3 protein: CASSFDRGGDNSPLHF
clone size: -
D gene: TRBD1
V gene: TRBV5-4
J gene: TRBJ1-6

CDR3 DNA: TGTGCCAGCAGTTTGAGACAGGGATATTATGAAAAACTGTTTTTT
CDR3 protein: CASSLRQGYYEKLFF
clone size: -
D gene: TRBD1
V gene: TRBV28
J gene: TRBJ1-4

CDR3 DNA: TGCAGCGTTGTGGCTTACGAGCAGTACTTC
CDR3 protein: CSVVAYEQYF
clone size: once
D gene: -
V gene: TRBV29-1
J gene: TRBJ2-7

CDR3 DNA: TGTGCCAGCAGCTTAAGTCTAGTCACCGAAGCTTTCTTT
CDR3 protein: CASSLSLVTEAFF
clone size: -
D gene: -
V gene: TRBV7-9
J gene: TRBJ1-1

CDR3 DNA: TGTGCCAGCAGCCTCCAGTACGAGCAGTACTTC
CDR3 protein: CASSLQYEQYF
clone size: -
D gene: -
V gene: TRBV5-5
J gene: TRBJ2-7